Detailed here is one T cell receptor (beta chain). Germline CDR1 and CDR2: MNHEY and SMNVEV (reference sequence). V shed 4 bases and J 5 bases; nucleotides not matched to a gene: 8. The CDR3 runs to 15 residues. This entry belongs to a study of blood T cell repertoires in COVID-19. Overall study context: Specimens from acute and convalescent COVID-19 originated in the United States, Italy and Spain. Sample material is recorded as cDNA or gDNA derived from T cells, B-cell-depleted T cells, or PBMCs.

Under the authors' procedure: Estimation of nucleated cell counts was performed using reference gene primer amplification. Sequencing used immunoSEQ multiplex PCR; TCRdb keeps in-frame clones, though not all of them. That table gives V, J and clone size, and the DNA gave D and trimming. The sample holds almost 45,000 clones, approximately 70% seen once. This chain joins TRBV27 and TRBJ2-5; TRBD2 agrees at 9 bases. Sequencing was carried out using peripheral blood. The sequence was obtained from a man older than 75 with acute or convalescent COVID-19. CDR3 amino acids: CASSSSREGGETQYF. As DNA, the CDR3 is TGTGCCAGCAGTTCATCGCGGGAGGGCGGGGAGACCCAGTACTTC.